The rows below give T cell receptor beta chains drawn from one sample of a study of blood T cell repertoires in COVID-19. Using immunoSEQ multiplex PCR, the repertoire was profiled, and TCRdb retains in-frame clones only, with some absent. The sample lists over 90,000 clones; 70% to 90% were seen once. Sequenced input: peripheral blood. Source of these receptors: a man aged 45 to 65 with active or convalescent COVID-19. The CDR3 runs from the conserved cysteine through the conserved F or W.

v_gene	j_gene	CDR3aa
TRBV3-1/TRBV3-2	TRBJ1-2	CASSPPQGKDYGYTF
TRBV7-2	TRBJ2-1	CASSFTSGGQSEQFF
TRBV6-6	TRBJ2-1	CASSYKRAGHNEQFF
TRBV24-1	TRBJ1-2	CATSDSAGMGLGYTF
TRBV6-5	TRBJ1-1	CASIPRGSLKAFF
TRBV7-9	TRBJ2-1	CASSRDTNNEQFF
TRBV4-1	TRBJ2-3	CATRPASTDTQYF
TRBV27	TRBJ2-6	CASSPSGGLGGANVLTF
TRBV4-1	TRBJ1-1	CASSQGIIYTGTEAFF
TRBV1	TRBJ1-5	CTSSPGNRVKRMSNQPQHF
TRBV11-2	TRBJ1-5	CASSPSVSNQPQHF
TRBV4-2	TRBJ1-6	CASSQQGGNSPLHF
TRBV5-1	TRBJ2-3	CASSAIAGGSTDTQYF
TRBV7-2	TRBJ1-4	CASSLGGTGNEKLFF
TRBV6-1	TRBJ1-2	CASSEVGGRNYGYTF
TRBV4-1	TRBJ1-4	CASSQVVQGGNEKLFF
TRBV29-1	TRBJ2-1	CSVGTSGLRDEQFF
TRBV27	TRBJ2-2	CASSFSREAGELFF
TRBV19	TRBJ1-6	CASSMSPGDSPLHF
TRBV5-1	TRBJ1-4	CASSLDRGGEKLFF
TRBV3-1/TRBV3-2	TRBJ1-5	CASSQGQGNQPQHF
TRBV5-1	TRBJ1-2	CASSLESRGYTF
TRBV5-1	TRBJ2-1	CASSLAEAGPNEQFF
TRBV10-2	TRBJ1-5	CATQEQGGNQPQHF
TRBV18	TRBJ2-3	CASSPRDSVTDTQYF
TRBV5-1	TRBJ2-2	CASSSTSGGPPVGNTGELFF
TRBV2	TRBJ2-7	CASSRQNEQYF
TRBV6-5	TRBJ2-3	CASGRDRANF
TRBV6-1	TRBJ1-3	CASSEIHGGIGNTIYF
TRBV7-9	TRBJ2-1	CASSLSDRPLYNEQFF
TRBV5-1	TRBJ2-5	CASSSPGLAGETQYF
TRBV27	TRBJ2-2	CASSSTSGGPNTGELFF
TRBV5-1	TRBJ2-7	CASSLEGTSLYYEQYF
TRBV7-9	TRBJ1-1	CASSLGGGWGEAFF
TRBV21-1	TRBJ2-7	CASSKSPRGKYEQYF
TRBV18	TRBJ2-2	CASSYRESTGELFF
TRBV3-1/TRBV3-2	TRBJ1-2	CASSQPDRVGRGYTF
TRBV3-1/TRBV3-2	TRBJ2-3	CASSQTSGGADTQYF
TRBV9	TRBJ2-3	CASSVGPTADTQYF
TRBV7-2	TRBJ2-1	CASSPDRDEQFF
TRBV12-3/TRBV12-4	TRBJ1-5	CASSMPGNQPQHF